This T cell receptor (beta chain) was captured by sequencing in a study of Graves' ophthalmopathy and Graves' hyperthyroidism. From RNA, the CDR3 regions of TCR beta chains were amplified and sequenced. First-round RT-PCR employed HTBI primers, with a second-round multiplex PCR after it. TCRdb independently ran MiXCR on the multiplex PCR reads; one entry per CDR3 protein. The data contain 580,000 or so distinct CDR3 sequences, less than 45% of them seen just once; the ten biggest clones take up roughly 4.5%. Trimming took off 0 bases at V and 9 bases at J, with 10 bases between the two ends. Germline loops: CDR1 SGHDT, CDR2 YYEEEE. CDR3 length: 14 amino acids. This clonotype was found once.

Sequencing input: peripheral blood or thyroid tissue (not recorded which). The receptor was derived from an adult man with Graves' hyperthyroidism. The gene calls are TRBV5-6 and TRBJ1-6; D gene unclear. This chain's CDR3 is CASSLVTDASPLHF. For the CDR3, the DNA is TGTGCCAGCAGCTTGGTGACGGACGCTTCACCCCTCCACTTT.